The rows below give T cell receptor beta chains drawn from one sample of a study of early T cells in non-severe SARS-CoV-2 infection. A single record per CDR3 protein comes from TCRdb applying MiXCR to the 5' RACE reads. The sample holds 25,000 to 30,000 distinct CDR3 sequences, roughly a tenth seen once. Sequenced input: whole blood. All receptors come from an adult who was a healthcare worker with PCR-confirmed SARS-CoV-2 infection or an uninfected control (not recorded which). CDR3s include the opening cysteine and the closing phenylalanine or tryptophan.

j_call: TRBJ2-6
v_call: TRBV14
cdr3_aa: CASSQEFGPPGANVLTF

j_call: TRBJ1-2
v_call: TRBV7-2
cdr3_aa: CASSLGSPGQGYGYTF

j_call: TRBJ1-4
v_call: TRBV6-2/TRBV6-3
cdr3_aa: CASWSILNVNEKLFF

j_call: TRBJ2-5
v_call: TRBV2
cdr3_aa: CASSPGLFRETQYF

j_call: TRBJ2-1
v_call: TRBV5-5
cdr3_aa: CASSPRLAGDYNEQFF

j_call: TRBJ1-1
v_call: TRBV18
cdr3_aa: CASLYGPNTEAFF

j_call: TRBJ2-3
v_call: TRBV7-2
cdr3_aa: CASSFVSNTDTQYF

j_call: TRBJ2-4
v_call: TRBV20-1
cdr3_aa: CSSPGALAKNIQYF

j_call: TRBJ2-5
v_call: TRBV20-1
cdr3_aa: CSAYSGGEETQYF

j_call: TRBJ2-7
v_call: TRBV3-1
cdr3_aa: CASSQGPSSYEQYF

j_call: TRBJ2-4
v_call: TRBV11-2
cdr3_aa: CASSLDRDRNIQYF

j_call: TRBJ2-3
v_call: TRBV12-3/TRBV12-4
cdr3_aa: CASRPGTGALNTQYF

j_call: TRBJ1-4
v_call: TRBV5-4
cdr3_aa: CASSLGVVDNEKLFF

j_call: TRBJ2-2
v_call: TRBV12-3/TRBV12-4
cdr3_aa: CASGKGNTGELFF

j_call: TRBJ2-3
v_call: TRBV20-1
cdr3_aa: CSARDPSSDTQYF

j_call: TRBJ1-2
v_call: TRBV7-6
cdr3_aa: CASSLEAGIPNYGYTF

j_call: TRBJ1-1
v_call: TRBV6-1
cdr3_aa: CASRGLGAMNTEAFF

j_call: TRBJ2-1
v_call: TRBV7-8
cdr3_aa: CASSPRGLAGYNEQFF

j_call: TRBJ2-3
v_call: TRBV5-1
cdr3_aa: CASSSNRGPDTQYF

j_call: TRBJ2-3
v_call: TRBV29-1
cdr3_aa: CSGNRDPDTQYF

j_call: TRBJ2-1
v_call: TRBV6-2/TRBV6-3
cdr3_aa: CASSYSKGRGTYNEQFF

j_call: TRBJ2-1
v_call: TRBV10-1
cdr3_aa: CASSIRGTYNEQFF

j_call: TRBJ2-1
v_call: TRBV6-5
cdr3_aa: CASSSPSSGGYNEQFF

j_call: TRBJ2-4
v_call: TRBV2
cdr3_aa: CASSGEGQGLSIQYF

j_call: TRBJ2-3
v_call: TRBV27
cdr3_aa: CASSIKSGANTDTQYF

j_call: TRBJ1-1
v_call: TRBV5-5
cdr3_aa: CASSYGQGGIEAFF

j_call: TRBJ1-1
v_call: TRBV5-1
cdr3_aa: CASSLVTGEAEAFF

j_call: TRBJ2-3
v_call: TRBV6-2/TRBV6-3
cdr3_aa: CASSRGVPRADTQYF

j_call: TRBJ1-5
v_call: TRBV7-6
cdr3_aa: CASSFAGDQPQHF

j_call: TRBJ1-5
v_call: TRBV7-2
cdr3_aa: CASSTRGGSNQPQHF

j_call: TRBJ1-1
v_call: TRBV29-1
cdr3_aa: CSVPVGPQSLNTEAFF